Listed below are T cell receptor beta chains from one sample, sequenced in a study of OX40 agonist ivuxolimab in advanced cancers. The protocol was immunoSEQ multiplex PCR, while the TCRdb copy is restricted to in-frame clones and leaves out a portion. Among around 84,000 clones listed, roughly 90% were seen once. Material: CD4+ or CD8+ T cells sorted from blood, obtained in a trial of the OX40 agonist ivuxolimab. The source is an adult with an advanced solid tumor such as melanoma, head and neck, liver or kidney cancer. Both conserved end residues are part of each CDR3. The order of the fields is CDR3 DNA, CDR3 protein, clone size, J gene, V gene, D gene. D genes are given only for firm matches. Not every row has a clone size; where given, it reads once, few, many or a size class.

TGTGCCAGCAGCTTGGTCGGGGGACATGGCTACACCTTC CASSLVGGHGYTF - TRBJ1-2 TRBV5-4 -
TGTGCCAGTAGTATAACTAGCGGGAGCAGGATGGATGAGCAGTTCTTC CASSITSGSRMDEQFF - TRBJ2-1 TRBV19 TRBD2
TGCGCCAGCAGCGTCAGGACTAGCGCGAACACCGGGGAGCTGTTTTTT CASSVRTSANTGELFF - TRBJ2-2 TRBV5-1 TRBD2
TGTGCCAGCTCACCACAAATACGGGGAGGCACAGATACGCAGTATTTT CASSPQIRGGTDTQYF - TRBJ2-3 TRBV18 -
TGTGCCAGCAGCCAAGATGCTCAGGGATCGGCTAACTATGGCTACACCTTC CASSQDAQGSANYGYTF few TRBJ1-2 TRBV4-2 -
TGTGCTAGTGGTCCCCTGGGGAGGGGAAGCTCCTACGAGCAGTACTTC CASGPLGRGSSYEQYF once TRBJ2-7 TRBV12-5 TRBD2
TGTGCCACCAGCAGAGAAGGGTACGAGGAGACCCAGTACTTC CATSREGYEETQYF - TRBJ2-5 TRBV15 -
TGTGCCAGCAGCTTGATGGGCGGTAGCAGCTCCTACGAGCAGTACTTC CASSLMGGSSSYEQYF - TRBJ2-7 TRBV7-2 -
TGTGCCAGCAGTTCAGTCTCGGGAAACACCATATATTTT CASSSVSGNTIYF once TRBJ1-3 TRBV6-6 -
TGTGCCAGCAGCTTAGATAACAGTCGGGTAGGTGCTTTCTTT CASSLDNSRVGAFF - TRBJ1-1 TRBV11-3 -
TGTGCCAGCAGCTCGCGTCTTGCTAGCGGGAGTCGCGAGCAGTACTTC CASSSRLASGSREQYF - TRBJ2-7 TRBV5-8 TRBD2
TGTGCCAGCAGCTTACAGGGGGTAGGGACTGAAGCTTTCTTT CASSLQGVGTEAFF - TRBJ1-1 TRBV7-2 TRBD1